This TCR beta chain was recovered during a study of T-cell reconstitution after alpha-beta-depleted transplantation in children. Study-level results: Newly produced T cells mostly provided counts and TCRbeta diversity after one year, as hyperexpanded clones declined.

There are 13 residues in the CDR3. V was cut by 5 bases and J by 8 bases, with 15 bases left in between. CDR1 is SEHNR and CDR2 is FQNEAQ in the germline V gene (reference sequence). The library targeted TCRbeta and was prepared with unique molecular identifiers. TCRdb itself ran the PCR reads through MiXCR, one entry per CDR3 protein. In the table there are tens of thousands of distinct CDR3 sequences, 13% to 15% of which are singletons. This clonotype turned up a few times. Its matching antigen is unknown. Sequenced here: PBMCs, mostly from graft donor cells, sampled 180 days after TCRalphabeta/CD19-depleted stem cell transplant. V usage is TRBV7-9 and J usage is TRBJ1-1; D gene ambiguous. This receptor was identified in a male patient aged 2-9 years who had a stem cell transplant for acute lymphoblastic leukemia, so the T cells may come from the graft donor. This CDR3 reads CASSPGRSPEAFF. The CDR3 region has the DNA TGTGCCAGCAGCCCCGGACGGAGCCCAGAAGCTTTCTTT.